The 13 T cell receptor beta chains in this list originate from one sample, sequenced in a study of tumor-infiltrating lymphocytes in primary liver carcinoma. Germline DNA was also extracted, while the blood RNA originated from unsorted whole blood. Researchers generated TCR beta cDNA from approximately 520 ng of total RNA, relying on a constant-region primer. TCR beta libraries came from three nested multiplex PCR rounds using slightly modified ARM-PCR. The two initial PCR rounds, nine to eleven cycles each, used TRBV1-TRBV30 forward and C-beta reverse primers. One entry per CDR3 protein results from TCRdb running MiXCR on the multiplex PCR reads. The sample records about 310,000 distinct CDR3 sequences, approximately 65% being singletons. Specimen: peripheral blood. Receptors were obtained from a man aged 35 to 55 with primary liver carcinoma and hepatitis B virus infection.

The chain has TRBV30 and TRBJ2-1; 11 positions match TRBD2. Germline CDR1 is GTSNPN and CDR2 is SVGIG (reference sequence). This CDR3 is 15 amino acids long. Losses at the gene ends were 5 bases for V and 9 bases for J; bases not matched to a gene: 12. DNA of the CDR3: TGTGCCTGGGGTCCCCTACTAGCGGGAGTTGGTGAGCAGTTCTTC. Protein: CAWGPLLAGVGEQFF.

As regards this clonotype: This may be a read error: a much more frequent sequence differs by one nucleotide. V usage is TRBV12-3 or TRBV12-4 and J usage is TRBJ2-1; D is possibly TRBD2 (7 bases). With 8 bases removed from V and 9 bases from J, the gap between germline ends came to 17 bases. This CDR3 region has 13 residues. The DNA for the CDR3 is TGTGCCAGCTGTCGTGGGGGAGGGGGTGAGCAGTTCTTC. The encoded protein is CASCRGGGGEQFF.

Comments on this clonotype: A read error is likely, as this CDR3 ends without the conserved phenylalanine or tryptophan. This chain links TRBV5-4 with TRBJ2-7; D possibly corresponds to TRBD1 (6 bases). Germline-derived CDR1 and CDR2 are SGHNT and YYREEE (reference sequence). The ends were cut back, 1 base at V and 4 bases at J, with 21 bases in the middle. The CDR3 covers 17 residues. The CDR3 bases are TGTGCCAGCAGCTTGTCTGGGGGCGGATTCCGAGTGTACGAGCAGTACCTC. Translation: CASSLSGGGFRVYEQYL.

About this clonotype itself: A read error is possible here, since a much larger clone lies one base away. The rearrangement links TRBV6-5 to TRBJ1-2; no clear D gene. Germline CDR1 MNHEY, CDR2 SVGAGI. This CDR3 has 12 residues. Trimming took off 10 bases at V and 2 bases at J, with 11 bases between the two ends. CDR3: CATEGQNYGYTF. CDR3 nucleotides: TGTGCCACCGAAGGGCAGAACTATGGCTACACCTTC.

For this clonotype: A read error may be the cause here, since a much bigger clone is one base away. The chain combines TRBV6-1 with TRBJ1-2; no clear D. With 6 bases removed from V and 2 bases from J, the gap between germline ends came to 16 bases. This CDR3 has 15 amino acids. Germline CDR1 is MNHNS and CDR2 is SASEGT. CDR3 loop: CASSVGTGANYGYTF. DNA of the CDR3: TGTGCCAGCAGCGTTGGTACGGGAGCCAACTATGGCTACACCTTC.

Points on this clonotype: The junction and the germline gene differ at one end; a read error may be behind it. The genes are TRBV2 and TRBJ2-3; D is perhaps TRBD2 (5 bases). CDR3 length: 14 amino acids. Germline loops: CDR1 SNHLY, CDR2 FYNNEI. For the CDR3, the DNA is TGTGTCAGCAGCCCGGGGTTCGGCACAGATACGCAGTATTTT. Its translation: CVSSPGFGTDTQYF.

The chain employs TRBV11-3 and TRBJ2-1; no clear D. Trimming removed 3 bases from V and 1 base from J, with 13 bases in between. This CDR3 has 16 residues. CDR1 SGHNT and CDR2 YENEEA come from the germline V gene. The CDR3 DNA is TGTGCCAGCAGCTTGGCCCCCCGAGGATCCTACAATGAGCAGTTCTTC. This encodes CASSLAPRGSYNEQFF.

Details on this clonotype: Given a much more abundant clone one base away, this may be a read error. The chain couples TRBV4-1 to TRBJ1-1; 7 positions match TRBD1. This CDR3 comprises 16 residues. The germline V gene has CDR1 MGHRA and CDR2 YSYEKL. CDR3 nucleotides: TGCGCCAGCAACCAAGAAAGGGGGCGGGTGAACACTGAAGCTTTCTTT. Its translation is CASNQERGRVNTEAFF.

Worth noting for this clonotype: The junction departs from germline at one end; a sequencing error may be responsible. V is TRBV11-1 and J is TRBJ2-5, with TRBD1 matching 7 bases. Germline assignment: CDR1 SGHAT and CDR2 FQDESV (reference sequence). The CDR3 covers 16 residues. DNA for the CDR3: TGTGCCAGTAGCTCTTACCCAGGACAGGCCGGGGAGACCCAGCACTTC. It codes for CASSSYPGQAGETQHF.

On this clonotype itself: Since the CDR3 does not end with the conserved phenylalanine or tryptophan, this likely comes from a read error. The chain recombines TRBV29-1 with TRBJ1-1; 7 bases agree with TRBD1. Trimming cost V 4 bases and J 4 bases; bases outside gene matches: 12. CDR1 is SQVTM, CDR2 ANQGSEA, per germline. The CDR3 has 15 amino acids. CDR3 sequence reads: CSVAGRNRGGTEAFL. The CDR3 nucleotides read TGCAGCGTTGCTGGCCGGAACAGGGGTGGCACTGAAGCTTTCCTT.

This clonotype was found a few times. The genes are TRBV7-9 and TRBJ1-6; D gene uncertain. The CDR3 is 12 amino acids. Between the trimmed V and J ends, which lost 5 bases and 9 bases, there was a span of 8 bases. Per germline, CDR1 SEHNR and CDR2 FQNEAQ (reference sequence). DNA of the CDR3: TGTGCCAGCAGCCTCGGAGCTTCACCCCTCCACTTT. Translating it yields CASSLGASPLHF.

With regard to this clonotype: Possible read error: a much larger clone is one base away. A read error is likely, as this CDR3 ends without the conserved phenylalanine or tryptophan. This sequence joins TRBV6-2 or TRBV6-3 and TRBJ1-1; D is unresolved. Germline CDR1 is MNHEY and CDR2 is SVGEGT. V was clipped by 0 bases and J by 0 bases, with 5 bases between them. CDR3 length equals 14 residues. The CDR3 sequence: CASSYSRLNTEAFS. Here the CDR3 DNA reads TGTGCCAGCAGTTACTCGAGATTGAACACTGAAGCTTTCTCT.

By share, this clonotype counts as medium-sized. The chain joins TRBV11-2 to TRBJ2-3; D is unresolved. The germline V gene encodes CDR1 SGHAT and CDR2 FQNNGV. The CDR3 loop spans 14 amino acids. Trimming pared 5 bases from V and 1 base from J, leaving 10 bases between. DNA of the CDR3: TGTGCCAGCAGCCCCTTCGGCCGCACAGATACGCAGTATTTT. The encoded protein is CASSPFGRTDTQYF. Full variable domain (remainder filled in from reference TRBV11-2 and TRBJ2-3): EAGVAQSPRYKIIEKRQSVAFWCNPISGHATLYWYQQILGQGPKLLIQFQNNGVVDDSQLPKDRFSAERLKGVDSTLKIQPAKLEDSAVYLCASSPFGRTDTQYFGPGTRLTVL.